Below, one TCR beta chain is given with its context. Clones were read by immunoSEQ multiplex PCR, and TCRdb kept only the in-frame ones, dropping some. The sample carries approximately 34,000 clones, about 93% recorded once. Between the trimmed V and J ends, which lost 2 bases and 1 base, there was a span of 7 bases. The CDR3 runs 14 residues. Looked up from germline, CDR1 is MDHEN and CDR2 is SYDVKM. The data belong to a study of T cell changes during pregnancy in multiple sclerosis. The chain is built from TRBV28 and TRBJ2-3; tentatively, D is TRBD2 (6 bases). The sequence derives from a female donor with multiple sclerosis, enrolled in a pregnancy study. This material consisted of CD4+ T cells from peripheral blood mononuclear cells, taken in the second trimester of pregnancy. CDR3 DNA: TGTGCCAGCAGTTTAGGAGGGCGCACAGATACGCAGTATTTT. Translating gives CASSLGGRTDTQYF.